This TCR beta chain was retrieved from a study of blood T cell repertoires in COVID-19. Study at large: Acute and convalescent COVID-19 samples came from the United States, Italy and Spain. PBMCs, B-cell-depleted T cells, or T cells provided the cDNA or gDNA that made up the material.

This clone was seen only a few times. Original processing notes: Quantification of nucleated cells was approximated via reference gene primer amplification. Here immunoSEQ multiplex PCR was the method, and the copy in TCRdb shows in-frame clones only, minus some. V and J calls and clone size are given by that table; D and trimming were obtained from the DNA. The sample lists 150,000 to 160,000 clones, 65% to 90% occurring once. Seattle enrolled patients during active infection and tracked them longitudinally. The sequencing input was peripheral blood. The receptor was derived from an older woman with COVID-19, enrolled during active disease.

In DNA, the CDR3 is TGTGCCAGCAGTAGAGGTTATGAAAAACTGTTTTTT. Translating it yields CASSRGYEKLFF. The chain recombines TRBV12-3 or TRBV12-4 with TRBJ1-4; D remains ambiguous. The CDR3 has 12 amino acids. V was cut by 5 bases and J by 6 bases, with 7 bases left in between.